These T cell receptor beta chains were read from a single sample in a study of shared clonotypes between healthy human individuals. Sequenced by immunoSEQ multiplex PCR; TCRdb stores in-frame clones only, minus some. Counted here are about 800,000 clones, around 96% occurring once; the ten biggest clones make up under 0.25%. Sequencing was done on a sample of naive CD8+ T cells sorted from blood. The receptors come from a man younger than 40 in good health. Both conserved end residues are part of each CDR3. Each record gives: D gene, V gene, J gene, clone size, CDR3 protein, CDR3 DNA. The D gene is left open where the match is weak. The size of a clone is reported for some rows only, either as once, few or many, or as a class for expanded clones.

TRBD2	TRBV6-5	TRBJ2-5	few	CASSLLAGEAETQYF	TGTGCCAGCAGTTTACTAGCGGGAGAAGCCGAGACCCAGTACTTC
-	TRBV7-9	TRBJ2-7	-	CASSLVAGSYEQYF	TGTGCCAGCAGCTTAGTCGCGGGCTCCTACGAGCAGTACTTC
-	TRBV28	TRBJ2-1	-	CASSLVTANDDNEQFF	TGTGCCAGCAGTTTAGTTACGGCTAACGATGACAATGAGCAGTTCTTC
-	TRBV5-1	TRBJ2-2	-	CASRRTGSMSGELFF	TGCGCCAGCAGGCGAACAGGGTCGATGTCCGGGGAGCTGTTTTTT
TRBD1	TRBV5-6	TRBJ1-1	-	CASSVGQALGLNTEAFF	TGTGCCAGCAGCGTCGGACAGGCGCTAGGCTTGAACACTGAAGCTTTCTTT
-	TRBV5-1	TRBJ2-7	-	CASSLEPGYEQYF	TGCGCCAGCAGCTTGGAGCCAGGTTACGAGCAGTACTTC
-	TRBV10-1	TRBJ2-3	-	CASRGPNAADTQYF	TGCGCCAGCAGGGGACCCAACGCAGCAGATACGCAGTATTTT
TRBD2	TRBV19	TRBJ2-1	-	CASSRLLAGDPNEQFF	TGTGCCAGTAGTAGGCTACTAGCGGGAGATCCGAATGAGCAGTTCTTC
TRBD1	TRBV10-2	TRBJ1-1	-	CASKMGQANTEAFF	TGCGCCAGCAAAATGGGACAGGCGAACACTGAAGCTTTCTTT
-	TRBV6-6	TRBJ1-5	-	CASRATEYSNQPQHF	TGTGCCAGCAGGGCGACGGAATATAGCAATCAGCCCCAGCATTTT
TRBD2	TRBV9	TRBJ2-1	once	CASSSRGLGLNHEQFF	TGTGCCAGCAGCAGCCGAGGACTAGGATTAAACCATGAGCAGTTCTTC
-	TRBV27	TRBJ2-2	once	CASSSPRRGRTGELFF	TGTGCCAGCAGTTCTCCTCGACGTGGACGGACCGGGGAGCTGTTTTTT
-	TRBV4-1	TRBJ1-3	-	CASSHIGFSGNTIYF	TGCGCCAGCAGCCATATCGGGTTCTCTGGAAACACCATATATTTT
-	TRBV7-8	TRBJ2-7	-	CASSLMPGAYEQYF	TGTGCCAGCAGCTTAATGCCAGGGGCCTACGAGCAGTACTTC
TRBD1	TRBV19	TRBJ1-5	-	CASSANRGNQPQHF	TGTGCCAGTAGTGCGAACAGGGGGAACCAGCCCCAGCATTTT
-	TRBV29-1	TRBJ2-3	once	CSVGQGEELDTQYF	TGCAGCGTTGGGCAGGGAGAGGAGTTAGATACGCAGTATTTT